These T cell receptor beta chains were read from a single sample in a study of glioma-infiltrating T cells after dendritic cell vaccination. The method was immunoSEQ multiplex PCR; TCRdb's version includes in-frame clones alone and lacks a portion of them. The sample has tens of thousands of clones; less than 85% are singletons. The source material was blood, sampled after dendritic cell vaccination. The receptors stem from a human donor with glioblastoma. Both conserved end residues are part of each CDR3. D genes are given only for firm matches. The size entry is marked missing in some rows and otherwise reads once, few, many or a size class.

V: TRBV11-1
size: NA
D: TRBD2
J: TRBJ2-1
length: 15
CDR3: CASSLAGTSGNEQFF
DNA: TGTGCCAGCAGCTTGGCCGGGACTAGCGGGAATGAGCAGTTCTTC

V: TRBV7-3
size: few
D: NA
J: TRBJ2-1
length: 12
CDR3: CASSPPGNEQFF
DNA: TGTGCCAGCAGCCCGCCCGGTAATGAGCAGTTCTTC

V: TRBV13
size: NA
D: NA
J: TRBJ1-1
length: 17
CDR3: CASKKQEGRVGFTEAFF
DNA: TGTGCCAGCAAGAAGCAGGAGGGTAGGGTAGGTTTCACTGAAGCTTTCTTT

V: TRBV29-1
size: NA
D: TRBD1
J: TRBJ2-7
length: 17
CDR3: CSVLTGFIDHPTYEQYF
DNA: TGCAGCGTACTGACAGGGTTTATTGATCACCCCACCTACGAGCAGTACTTC

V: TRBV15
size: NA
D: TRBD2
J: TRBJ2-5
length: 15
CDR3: CATRSGTSGLETQYF
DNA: TGTGCCACCAGAAGCGGGACTAGCGGGTTAGAGACCCAGTACTTC

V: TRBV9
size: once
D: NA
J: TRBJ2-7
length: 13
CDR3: CASSVVPSYEQYF
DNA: TGTGCCAGCAGCGTCGTCCCGTCCTACGAGCAGTACTTC

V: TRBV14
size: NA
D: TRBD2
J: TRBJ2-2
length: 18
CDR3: CASSQHRLAGPYTGELFF
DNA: TGTGCCAGCAGCCAACATAGACTAGCGGGGCCTTACACCGGGGAGCTGTTTTTT

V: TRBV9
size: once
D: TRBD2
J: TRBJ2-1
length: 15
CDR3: CASSASGSSYNEQFF
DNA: TGTGCCAGCAGCGCTAGCGGAAGCTCCTACAATGAGCAGTTCTTC

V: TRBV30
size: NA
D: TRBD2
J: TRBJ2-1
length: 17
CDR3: CAWSGRGTSGSQNEQFF
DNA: TGTGCCTGGAGTGGGCGGGGGACTAGCGGGAGTCAAAATGAGCAGTTCTTC

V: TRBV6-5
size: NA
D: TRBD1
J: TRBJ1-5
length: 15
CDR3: CASSYDRGPHQPQHF
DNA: TGTGCCAGCAGTTACGACAGGGGGCCTCATCAGCCCCAGCATTTT

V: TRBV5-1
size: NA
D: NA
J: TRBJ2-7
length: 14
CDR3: CASSLGGGPYEQYF
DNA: TGCGCCAGCAGCTTAGGGGGAGGGCCCTACGAGCAGTACTTC

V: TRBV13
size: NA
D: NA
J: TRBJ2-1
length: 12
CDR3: CASSTQYNEQFF
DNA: TGTGCCAGCAGCACACAGTACAATGAGCAGTTCTTC

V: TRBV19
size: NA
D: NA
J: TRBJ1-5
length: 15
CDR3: CASSIDFFRGQPQHF
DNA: TGTGCCAGTAGTATAGATTTTTTTAGGGGGCAGCCCCAGCATTTT

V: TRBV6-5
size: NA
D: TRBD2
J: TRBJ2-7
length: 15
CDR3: CASKKKGTSGNEQYF
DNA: TGTGCCAGCAAAAAAAAGGGGACTAGCGGTAACGAGCAGTACTTC

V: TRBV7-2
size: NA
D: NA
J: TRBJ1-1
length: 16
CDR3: CASSYPPFGQNTEAFF
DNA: TGTGCCAGCAGCTACCCCCCGTTTGGCCAGAACACTGAAGCTTTCTTT

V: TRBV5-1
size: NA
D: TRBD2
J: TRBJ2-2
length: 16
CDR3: CASSLSSGSITGELFF
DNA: TGCGCCAGCAGCTTGTCTAGCGGGAGCATCACCGGGGAGCTGTTTTTT

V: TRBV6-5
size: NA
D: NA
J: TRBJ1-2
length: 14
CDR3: CASSYGPSNYGYTF
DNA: TGTGCCAGCAGTTATGGTCCCAGTAACTATGGCTACACCTTC

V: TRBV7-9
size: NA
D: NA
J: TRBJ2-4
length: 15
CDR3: CASSFSDRAKNIQYF
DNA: TGTGCCAGCAGCTTCTCCGACAGAGCCAAAAACATTCAGTACTTC

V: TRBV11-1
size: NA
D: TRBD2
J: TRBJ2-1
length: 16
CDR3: CASSGKTSYSYNEQFF
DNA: TGTGCCAGCAGCGGGAAGACTAGCTACTCCTACAATGAGCAGTTCTTC

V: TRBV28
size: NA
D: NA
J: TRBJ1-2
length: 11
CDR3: CASFRGGGYTF
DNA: TGTGCCAGCTTCCGGGGGGGTGGCTACACCTTC

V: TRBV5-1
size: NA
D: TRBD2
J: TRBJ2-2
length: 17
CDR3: CASSPNSGGANTGELFF
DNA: TGCGCCAGCAGCCCCAACAGCGGGGGGGCCAACACCGGGGAGCTGTTTTTT

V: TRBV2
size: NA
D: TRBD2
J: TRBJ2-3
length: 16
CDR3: CASSPLAGRGTDTQYF
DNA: TGTGCCAGCAGTCCCCTAGCGGGGCGGGGAACAGATACGCAGTATTTT

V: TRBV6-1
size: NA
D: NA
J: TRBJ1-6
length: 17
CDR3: CASSEYATGSYNSPLHF
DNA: TGTGCCAGCAGTGAATACGCCACAGGGTCCTATAATTCACCCCTCCACTTT

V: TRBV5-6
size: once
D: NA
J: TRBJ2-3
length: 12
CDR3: CASRGGTATQYF
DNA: TGTGCCAGCAGGGGTGGGACTGCTACGCAGTATTTT

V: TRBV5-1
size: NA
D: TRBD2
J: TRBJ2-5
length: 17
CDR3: CASSPGLAGGRQETQYF
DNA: TGCGCCAGCAGTCCGGGACTAGCGGGAGGGCGACAAGAGACCCAGTACTTC

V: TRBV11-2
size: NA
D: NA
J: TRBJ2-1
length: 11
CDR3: CASSLSEGQFF
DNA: TGTGCCAGCAGCTTATCGGAGGGGCAGTTCTTC